This TCR beta chain was sequenced for a study of blood T cell repertoires in COVID-19. Germline assignment: CDR1 MGHDK and CDR2 SYGVNS. The CDR3 runs to 12 residues. Trimming stripped 10 bases from V and 3 bases from J, with 12 bases between. The study recruited people aged about 18 to 90 years across 24 US areas. Participant-reported clinical history was the basis for cohort assignment. Two negative PCRs, clearance, or symptom resolution characterized the recovered Cohort 3 donors. Original processing methods: Estimated nucleated cell counts came from reference gene primer amplification. Repertoires were generated with immunoSEQ multiplex PCR, while TCRdb's copy carries only in-frame clones and drops some. From that table come the V and J calls and clone size; the DNA was used to work out D and trimming. Counted here are over 250,000 clones, 75% to 95% occurring once; the ten biggest clones make up about 1.1%.

The sequenced sample was PBMCs or T cells enriched from blood (not recorded which). The TCR sequence derives from a woman aged 30 to 39 who had recovered from COVID-19. The rearrangement uses TRBV25-1 and TRBJ1-1; D may be TRBD1 (5 bases). CDR3 DNA: TGTGCCACCATTTGGGGGGACACTGAAGCTTTCTTT. Its translation is CATIWGDTEAFF.